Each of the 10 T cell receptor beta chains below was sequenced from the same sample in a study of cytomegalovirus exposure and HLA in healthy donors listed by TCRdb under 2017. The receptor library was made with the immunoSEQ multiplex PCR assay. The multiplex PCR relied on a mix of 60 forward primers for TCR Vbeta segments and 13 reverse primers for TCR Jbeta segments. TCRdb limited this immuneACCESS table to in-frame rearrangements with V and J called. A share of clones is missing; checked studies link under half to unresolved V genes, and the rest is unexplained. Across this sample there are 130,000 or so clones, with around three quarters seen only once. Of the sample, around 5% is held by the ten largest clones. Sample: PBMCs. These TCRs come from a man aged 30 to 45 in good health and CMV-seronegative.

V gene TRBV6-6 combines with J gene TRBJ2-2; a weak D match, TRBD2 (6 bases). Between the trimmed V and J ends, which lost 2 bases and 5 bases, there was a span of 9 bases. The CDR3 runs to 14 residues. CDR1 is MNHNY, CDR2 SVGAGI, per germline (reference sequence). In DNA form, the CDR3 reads TGTGCCAGCAGTTACAGGGACTTGACCGGGGAGCTGTTTTTT. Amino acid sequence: CASSYRDLTGELFF.

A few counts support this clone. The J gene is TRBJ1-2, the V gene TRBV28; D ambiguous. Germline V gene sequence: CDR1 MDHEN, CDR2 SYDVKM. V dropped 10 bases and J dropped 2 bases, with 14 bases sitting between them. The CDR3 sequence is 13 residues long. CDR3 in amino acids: CATAVRVNYGYTF. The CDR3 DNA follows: TGTGCCACAGCAGTGAGGGTCAACTATGGCTACACCTTC.

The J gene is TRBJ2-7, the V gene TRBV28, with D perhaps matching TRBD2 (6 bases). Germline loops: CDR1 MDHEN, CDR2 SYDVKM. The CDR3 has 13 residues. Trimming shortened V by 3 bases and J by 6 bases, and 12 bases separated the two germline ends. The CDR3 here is CASSFGGNSEQYF. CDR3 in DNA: TGTGCCAGCAGTTTTGGCGGGAACTCCGAGCAGTACTTC.

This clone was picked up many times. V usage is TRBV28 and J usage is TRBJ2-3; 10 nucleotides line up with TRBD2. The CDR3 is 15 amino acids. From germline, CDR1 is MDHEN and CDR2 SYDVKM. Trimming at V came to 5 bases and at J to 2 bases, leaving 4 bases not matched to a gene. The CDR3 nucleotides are TGTGCCAGCAGTCCTGGGACTAGCGACACAGATACGCAGTATTTT. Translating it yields CASSPGTSDTDTQYF.

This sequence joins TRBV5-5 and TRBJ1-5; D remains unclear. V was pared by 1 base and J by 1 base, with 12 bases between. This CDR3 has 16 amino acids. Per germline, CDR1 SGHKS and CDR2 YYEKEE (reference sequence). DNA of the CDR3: TGTGCCAGCAGCTTGCGTCCCTGGAGGAGCAATCAGCCCCAGCATTTT. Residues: CASSLRPWRSNQPQHF.

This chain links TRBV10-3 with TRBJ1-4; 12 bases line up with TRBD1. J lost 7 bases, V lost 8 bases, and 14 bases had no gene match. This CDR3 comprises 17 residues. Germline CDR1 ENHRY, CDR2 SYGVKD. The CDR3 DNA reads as TGTGCCATCTCACCTGGGACAGGGGGCGCGATGGGTGAAAAACTGTTTTTT. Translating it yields CAISPGTGGAMGEKLFF.

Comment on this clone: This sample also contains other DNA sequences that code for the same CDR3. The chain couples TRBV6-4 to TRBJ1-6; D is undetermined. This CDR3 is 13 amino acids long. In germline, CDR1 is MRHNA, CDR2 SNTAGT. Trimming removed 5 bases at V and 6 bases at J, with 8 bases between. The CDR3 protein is CASSFRVNSPLHF. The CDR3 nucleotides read TGTGCCAGCAGTTTTCGGGTTAATTCACCCCTCCACTTT.

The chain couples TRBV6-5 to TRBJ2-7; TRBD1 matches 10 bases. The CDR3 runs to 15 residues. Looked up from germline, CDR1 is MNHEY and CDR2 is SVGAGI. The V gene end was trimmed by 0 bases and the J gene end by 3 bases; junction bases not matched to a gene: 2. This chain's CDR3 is CASSYSRTGGYEQYF. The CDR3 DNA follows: TGTGCCAGCAGTTACTCTCGGACAGGGGGCTACGAGCAGTACTTC.

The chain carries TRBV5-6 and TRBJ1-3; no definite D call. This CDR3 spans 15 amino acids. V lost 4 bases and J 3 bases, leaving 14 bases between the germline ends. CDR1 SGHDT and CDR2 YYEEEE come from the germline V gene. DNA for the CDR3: TGTGCCAGCAGCCCAAAGGCCCGGAGTGGAAACACCATATATTTT. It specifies CASSPKARSGNTIYF.

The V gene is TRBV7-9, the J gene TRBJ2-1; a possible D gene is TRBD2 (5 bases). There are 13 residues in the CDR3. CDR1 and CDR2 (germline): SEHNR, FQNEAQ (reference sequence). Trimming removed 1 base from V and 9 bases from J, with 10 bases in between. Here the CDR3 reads CASSLGLGSEQFF. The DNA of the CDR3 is TGTGCCAGCAGCTTAGGATTAGGGAGTGAGCAGTTCTTC.